This section outlines one T cell receptor (beta chain) sequence together with its context. This specimen includes other DNA sequences encoding the same CDR3. The record originates from a study of blood T cell repertoires in COVID-19. The authors' processing: Amplified reference gene primers provided the basis for estimating nucleated cell counts. TCRdb's table, derived via immunoSEQ multiplex PCR, lists solely in-frame clones and lacks some. That table furnishes V, J and clone size, whereas the DNA furnished D and trimming. The sample contains tens of thousands of clones, roughly 80% of which appear only once. Trimming took off 3 bases at V and 4 bases at J, with 21 bases between the two ends. The CDR3 spans 17 residues. The V gene's germline CDR1 is LGHNA and CDR2 YNFKEQ.

Sequences were obtained from peripheral blood. The clonotype originates from a man in his sixties with COVID-19, enrolled during active disease. The chain carries TRBV4-2 and TRBJ1-1; D might be TRBD1 (6 bases). The CDR3 reads CASSQAKPIKGGTEAFF. The CDR3 DNA reads TGTGCCAGCAGCCAGGCCAAGCCGATAAAAGGGGGCACTGAAGCTTTCTTT.